The rows below give T cell receptor beta chains drawn from one sample of a study of shared clonotypes between healthy human individuals. Assay: immunoSEQ multiplex PCR; the TCRdb copy retains only in-frame clones and omits some. Of some 2,000,000 clones in the sample, roughly 95% were seen once. Sequences were obtained from naive CD8+ T cells sorted from blood. These receptors were taken from a young man in good health. Each CDR3 is given with its conserved first and last residue. Each record gives: D gene, J gene, V gene, clone size, CDR3 protein, CDR3 DNA. The D gene is left open where the match is weak. Clone size is given for some rows only: seen once, a few or many times, or a class if the clone is expanded.

-	TRBJ2-5	TRBV28	-	CASSFDYQETQYF	TGTGCCAGCAGTTTCGACTACCAAGAGACCCAGTACTTC
-	TRBJ2-7	TRBV28	-	CASGQATYEQYF	TGTGCCAGCGGGCAGGCTACTTACGAGCAGTACTTC
-	TRBJ1-4	TRBV7-9	-	CAIFEVVQLGANEKLFF	TGTGCCATTTTTGAGGTTGTCCAACTAGGGGCTAATGAAAAACTGTTTTTT
-	TRBJ2-7	TRBV4-1	once	CASSQAASYEQYF	TGCGCCAGCAGCCAAGCCGCGTCCTACGAGCAGTACTTC
-	TRBJ1-3	TRBV5-4	-	CASSDTWGNTIYF	TGTGCCAGCAGCGATACTTGGGGAAACACCATATATTTT
-	TRBJ2-7	TRBV13	-	CASSLYGLSSYEQYF	TGTGCCAGCAGCCTTTATGGCCTTAGCTCCTACGAGCAGTACTTC
TRBD1	TRBJ1-1	TRBV28	-	CASSSSRTGGFPPEAFF	TGTGCCAGCAGTTCCAGCCGGACAGGGGGTTTCCCCCCTGAAGCTTTCTTT
TRBD1	TRBJ1-2	TRBV4-1	-	CASSQPGQGPYGYTF	TGCGCCAGCAGCCAACCGGGACAGGGGCCTTATGGCTACACCTTC
-	TRBJ2-7	TRBV27	-	CASSYHRSEYEQYF	TGTGCCAGCAGTTATCACAGGAGTGAATACGAGCAGTACTTC
TRBD2	TRBJ2-1	TRBV7-8	-	CASSTGLAGAPAEQFF	TGTGCCAGCAGCACGGGACTAGCGGGAGCCCCAGCTGAGCAGTTCTTC
-	TRBJ1-6	TRBV28	few	CASSPHVPNSPLHF	TGTGCCAGCAGTCCCCACGTCCCTAATTCACCCCTCCACTTT
-	TRBJ1-4	TRBV5-6	-	CASSGGAGEKLFF	TGTGCCAGCAGCGGAGGGGCGGGTGAAAAACTGTTTTTT
-	TRBJ1-4	TRBV30	few	CAWSVHGEKLFF	TGTGCCTGGAGTGTACATGGGGAAAAACTGTTTTTT
-	TRBJ1-2	TRBV5-1	-	CASSLPGAGYTF	TGCGCCAGCAGCTTGCCAGGAGCCGGCTACACCTTC
TRBD1	TRBJ2-5	TRBV5-1	once	CASSPYIGGAETQYF	TGCGCCAGCAGCCCTTATATAGGGGGCGCGGAGACCCAGTACTTC
-	TRBJ2-3	TRBV5-8	-	CASHDLIGPNPPDTQYF	TGTGCCAGCCATGATCTGATAGGACCGAATCCCCCAGATACGCAGTATTTT
-	TRBJ2-2	TRBV30	few	CAWSVYGGELFF	TGTGCCTGGAGTGTTTATGGAGGGGAGCTGTTTTTT